These T cell receptor beta chains were read from a single sample in a study of blood T cell repertoires in COVID-19. Some clones are missing from TCRdb's copy, which holds only in-frame ones; the method was immunoSEQ multiplex PCR. The sample consists of about 380,000 clones, 85% to 90% of them appearing once. Sequenced: peripheral blood. The origin of the receptors is a man between 18 and 29 years old with active or convalescent COVID-19. Both conserved end residues are part of each CDR3.

CASSLARGSATDTQYF	TRBV7-8	TRBJ2-3
CASSWRLTDTQYF	TRBV7-8	TRBJ2-3
CASSLAVGRRSYEQYF	TRBV5-6	TRBJ2-7
CASTMGPGTEAFF	TRBV11-3	TRBJ1-1
CASSVVHWDSRYTEAFF	TRBV9	TRBJ1-1
CASTDSYRTDTQYF	TRBV27	TRBJ2-3
CASSTPRVSGPYEQYF	TRBV19	TRBJ2-7
CASSSDRVYTEAFF	TRBV28	TRBJ1-1
CASSLGQGMRYTF	TRBV7-9	TRBJ1-2
CASSLASGRTDTQYF	TRBV5-1	TRBJ2-3
CASRDSSTDTQYF	TRBV4-1	TRBJ2-3
CASPPGASGRVLTGELFF	TRBV7-2	TRBJ2-2
CASSPTVPGNTIYF	TRBV7-2	TRBJ1-3
CASSSIGDGLAKNIQYF	TRBV28	TRBJ2-4
CASSPRFGQAGGPADTQYF	TRBV18	TRBJ2-3
CASSETGQGRIAKNIQYF	TRBV25-1	TRBJ2-4
CASSETGYNEQFF	TRBV2	TRBJ2-1
CASSAGPGTARGGGYTF	TRBV18	TRBJ1-2
CASSRMEGQETQYF	TRBV6-5	TRBJ2-5
CASSPTGNTEAFF	TRBV18	TRBJ1-1
CASSLLAGAYNEQFF	TRBV7-3	TRBJ2-1
CASSPEGQTTTYEQYF	TRBV7-2	TRBJ2-7
CASRPARGSGNTIYF	TRBV28	TRBJ1-3
CASSFEGLDTDTQYF	TRBV5-1	TRBJ2-3
CSVTDGLRPFGNTIYF	TRBV29-1	TRBJ1-3
CATSGDRLAAYEQYF	TRBV15	TRBJ2-7
CASKLPGSYDYGYTF	TRBV6-6	TRBJ1-2
CASAHSQTGDMNTEAFF	TRBV5-1	TRBJ1-1